The 31 T cell receptor beta chains below come from one sample, sequenced in a study of cytomegalovirus exposure and HLA in healthy donors. The PCR contained 60 Vbeta and 13 Jbeta primers. Repertoires were generated with immunoSEQ multiplex PCR, while TCRdb's copy carries only in-frame clones and drops some. The repertoire holds approximately 120,000 clones, with under 12% as singletons. The sequenced sample consisted of PBMCs. Receptors were obtained from a woman aged 18-35 years in good health and CMV-seropositive.

This clone came up a few times. The chain uses TRBV5-4 and TRBJ2-2; 8 bases fit TRBD1. Losses at the gene ends were 7 bases for V and 7 bases for J; bases not matched to a gene: 9. Germline CDR1 is SGHNT and CDR2 is YYREEE (reference sequence). The CDR3 is 14 amino acids. The DNA for the CDR3 is TGTGCCAGCGGGTCAGGGGGCAAGGGCGGGGAGCTGTTTTTT. Translating it yields CASGSGGKGGELFF.

The V gene is TRBV5-5, the J gene TRBJ2-5; 7 bases agree with TRBD1. Looked up from germline, CDR1 is SGHKS and CDR2 is YYEKEE (reference sequence). The CDR3 is made up of 16 amino acids. The V segment lost 2 bases and the J segment 2 bases; nucleotides outside the gene matches: 9. The CDR3 coding sequence is TGTGCCAGCAGCTTAGGGGGCAGGGTAGGTCAAGAGACCCAGTACTTC. This sequence encodes CASSLGGRVGQETQYF.

This clone was seen more than once but under ten times. The chain recombines TRBV5-6 with TRBJ2-3, with TRBD1 as a possible D gene (7 bases). The V gene lost 0 bases and the J gene lost 3 bases, with 11 bases spanning the gap. The CDR3 consists of 15 residues. Germline V gives CDR1 SGHDT, CDR2 YYEEEE. The CDR3 DNA is TGTGCCAGCAGCTTGGTGCAGGGGGGTACAGATACGCAGTATTTT. This codes for CASSLVQGGTDTQYF.

This rearrangement joins TRBV9 to TRBJ2-7, with no clear D. The ends were cut back, 2 bases at V and 3 bases at J, with 12 bases in the middle. This CDR3 region has 14 residues. CDR1 and CDR2 (germline): SGDLS, YYNGEE. In DNA form, the CDR3 reads TGTGCCAGCAGCGTTCTACCAGGTAACTACGAGCAGTACTTC. Translating it yields CASSVLPGNYEQYF. The full variable domain, completed using reference TRBV9 and TRBJ2-7, is DSGVTQTPKHLITATGQRVTLRCSPRSGDLSVYWYQQSLDQGLQFLIQYYNGEERAKGNILERFSAQQFPDLHSELNLSSLELGDSALYFCASSVLPGNYEQYFGPGTRLTVT.

This chain links TRBV11-2 with TRBJ2-1; 9 nucleotides align to TRBD2. The CDR3 has 16 amino acids. With 7 bases clipped from V and 4 bases from J, the junction kept 11 bases outside the gene matches. Germline V lookup: CDR1 SGHAT, CDR2 FQNNGV. CDR3: CASTDAGGLAYNEQFF. The CDR3 DNA is TGTGCCAGCACCGACGCGGGGGGACTAGCTTACAATGAGCAGTTCTTC.

The chain uses TRBV27 and TRBJ2-3, with 8 bases lining up with TRBD2. The CDR3 is 20 residues long. The trim removed 3 bases at V and 2 bases at J, leaving 19 bases unmatched. Per the germline V gene, CDR1 is MNHEY and CDR2 is SMNVEV (reference sequence). CDR3 sequence (DNA): TGTGCCAGCAGTTTTAATTTGCCCAACCTCAGCGGGAGATACACAGATACGCAGTATTTT. Residues: CASSFNLPNLSGRYTDTQYF.

The chain recombines TRBV25-1 with TRBJ2-7; a weak D match, TRBD1 (5 bases). Germline assignment: CDR1 MGHDK and CDR2 SYGVNS. This CDR3 is built from 12 residues. Trimming cost V 5 bases and J 2 bases, with 7 bases left between them. This chain's CDR3 is CASSSRAYEQYF. The CDR3, as DNA: TGTGCCAGCAGTTCCAGGGCCTACGAGCAGTACTTC.

V and J are TRBV6-1 and TRBJ1-3; D is uncertain. The CDR3 is 14 amino acids. With 8 bases removed from V and 4 bases from J, the gap between germline ends came to 15 bases. Per germline, CDR1 MNHNS and CDR2 SASEGT. Here the CDR3 DNA reads TGTGCCAGCGAGAGCGGGTTGTCAGGAAACACCATATATTTT. Residues: CASESGLSGNTIYF.

The chain links TRBV28 to TRBJ2-1; 10 bases line up with TRBD2. Germline values: CDR1 MDHEN, CDR2 SYDVKM. The CDR3 loop spans 15 amino acids. Losses at the gene ends were 3 bases for V and 4 bases for J; bases not matched to a gene: 3. The CDR3: CASSLPGLAYNEQFF. The CDR3 nucleotides read TGTGCCAGCAGTTTGCCGGGACTAGCGTACAATGAGCAGTTCTTC.

The V and J genes are TRBV18 and TRBJ1-1; the match to TRBD1 covers 10 bases. The CDR3 is 15 residues long. J gave up 0 bases and V 6 bases, and 4 bases lay outside the gene matches. Germline values: CDR1 KGHSH, CDR2 LQKENI. The CDR3 nucleotides read TGTGCCAGCTCTACGACAGGGGGCTTGAACACTGAAGCTTTCTTT. As protein: CASSTTGGLNTEAFF.

Only a few counts were recorded for this clone. V is TRBV10-3 and J is TRBJ2-3; 7 bases are a match to TRBD1. Germline V lookup: CDR1 ENHRY, CDR2 SYGVKD. Trimming cost V 4 bases and J 10 bases; bases outside gene matches: 5. The CDR3 runs 12 residues. This chain's CDR3 is CAISGDRDPQYF. The CDR3 region has the DNA TGTGCCATCAGTGGCGACAGGGATCCGCAGTATTTT.

With regard to this clone: The junction does not match germline at one end; this may be a read error. The chain carries TRBV7-7 and TRBJ2-7; 10 bases are shared with TRBD1. Per germline, CDR1 SSHAT and CDR2 FNYEAQ (reference sequence). The CDR3 length is 15 residues. The CDR3 here is CASSEGQGHLYEQYF. The CDR3 nucleotides are TGTGCTAGCAGCGAGGGACAGGGGCACCTCTACGAGCAGTACTTC.

The chain couples TRBV29-1 to TRBJ2-1; 11 bases align to TRBD2. The CDR3 runs to 14 residues. Germline CDR1 is SQVTM and CDR2 is ANQGSEA. The V gene end was trimmed by 4 bases and the J gene end by 4 bases; junction bases not matched to a gene: 3. The CDR3 here is CSVGWTSGYNEQFF. Here the CDR3 DNA reads TGCAGCGTTGGCTGGACTAGCGGGTACAATGAGCAGTTCTTC.

This sequence joins TRBV6-6 and TRBJ1-1; no definite D call. The germline CDR1 and CDR2 sequences are MNHNY and SVGAGI (reference sequence). The CDR3 is made up of 13 amino acids. Trimming took off 7 bases at V and 1 base at J, with 10 bases between the two ends. The CDR3: CASTYPRNTEAFF. The CDR3 DNA sequence: TGTGCCAGCACCTACCCCCGGAACACTGAAGCTTTCTTT.

This clone was counted only a few times. This chain connects TRBV12-5 to TRBJ1-1; 9 bases match TRBD1. From germline, CDR1 is LGHNT and CDR2 FRNRAP. The CDR3 spans 15 residues. V trimming: 4 bases; J trimming: 0 bases; junction bases outside the gene matches: 3. The CDR3 DNA follows: TGTGCTAGTGGTTGGGGACAGGGTTTGAACACTGAAGCTTTCTTT. Translated: CASGWGQGLNTEAFF.

This clone was recorded a few times. The V call is TRBV7-9, the J call TRBJ2-2; 8 bases agree with TRBD1. The germline V gene encodes CDR1 SEHNR and CDR2 FQNEAQ (reference sequence). This CDR3 is built from 15 residues. The junction had 3 bases not matched to a gene; V was cut back by 2 bases and J by 4 bases. The DNA for the CDR3 is TGTGCCAGCAGCTTAAGAGGACAGGGCACCGGGGAGCTGTTTTTT. Protein sequence: CASSLRGQGTGELFF. Based on the CDR3 plus reference TRBV7-9 and TRBJ2-2, the full variable domain is DTGVSQNPRHKITKRGQNVTFRCDPISEHNRLYWYRQTLGQGPEFLTYFQNEAQLEKSRLLSDRFSAERPKGSFSTLEIQRTEQGDSAMYLCASSLRGQGTGELFFGEGSRLTVL.

The chain joins TRBV5-1 to TRBJ2-7, with D possibly matching TRBD2 (5 bases). Germline lookup yields CDR1 SGHRS and CDR2 YFSETQ. Trimming took off 0 bases at V and 6 bases at J, with 7 bases between the two ends. The CDR3 covers 12 residues. This CDR3 reads CASSLGGAEQYF. The DNA for the CDR3 is TGCGCCAGCAGCTTGGGGGGAGCCGAGCAGTACTTC.

The gene calls are TRBV6-1 and TRBJ1-1; no firm D call. The CDR3 is 13 residues long. CDR1 and CDR2 from the germline V gene are MNHNS and SASEGT. Trimming removed 6 bases at V and 0 bases at J, with 8 bases between. The CDR3, as DNA: TGTGCCAGCAGGTCAGACATGAACACTGAAGCTTTCTTT. The encoded protein is CASRSDMNTEAFF.

This clone has just a few counts. The gene calls are TRBV25-1 and TRBJ1-1; D unresolved. Trimming stripped 4 bases from V and 0 bases from J, with 12 bases between. This CDR3 spans 15 amino acids. The germline CDR1 and CDR2 sequences are MGHDK and SYGVNS. The CDR3, as DNA: TGTGCCAGCAGTGTCGGACTGATCCTGAACACTGAAGCTTTCTTT. Translation gives CASSVGLILNTEAFF. Using reference TRBV25-1 and TRBJ1-1 for the parts outside the CDR3, the full variable domain is EADIYQTPRYLVIGTGKKITLECSQTMGHDKMYWYQQDPGMELHLIHYSYGVNSTEKGDLSSESTVSRIRTEHFPLTLESARPSHTSQYLCASSVGLILNTEAFFGQGTRLTVV.

A few counts support this clone. This chain joins TRBV11-2 and TRBJ2-7, with 11 bases that match TRBD2. With V trimmed by 7 bases and J by 2 bases, 4 bases remained unmatched. Germline CDR1 is SGHAT and CDR2 is FQNNGV. This CDR3 is built from 14 residues. DNA for the CDR3: TGTGCCAGCAACATAGCGGGAGGGGCCTACGAGCAGTACTTC. The encoded protein is CASNIAGGAYEQYF.

The rearrangement links TRBV11-2 to TRBJ2-3; a possible D gene is TRBD1 (6 bases). Germline CDR1 SGHAT, CDR2 FQNNGV. This CDR3 is 15 amino acids long. V was cut by 5 bases and J by 0 bases, with 12 bases left in between. The CDR3 nucleotides read TGTGCCAGCAGCCAGATCGACAGGAGCACAGATACGCAGTATTTT. Translation: CASSQIDRSTDTQYF.

A few counts support this clone. V and J are TRBV29-1 and TRBJ2-1; D is unclear. Germline CDR1 and CDR2: SQVTM and ANQGSEA. The CDR3 totals 13 residues. V lost 0 bases, J lost 10 bases, and 13 bases lay in between. For the CDR3, the DNA is TGCAGCGTTGAAGATCGTGCGTCCACCGAGCAGTTCTTC. Protein product: CSVEDRASTEQFF.

This clone was seen a few times. The chain links TRBV28 to TRBJ1-5, with 7 nucleotides matching TRBD1. CDR1 MDHEN and CDR2 SYDVKM come from the germline V gene. The CDR3 loop spans 18 amino acids. J lost 2 bases, V lost 3 bases, and 13 bases had no gene match. The CDR3 sequence is CASSLAAATGARNQPQHF. The DNA for the CDR3 is TGTGCCAGCAGTTTGGCCGCGGCAACAGGGGCCCGCAATCAGCCCCAGCATTTT.

This rearrangement joins TRBV29-1 to TRBJ2-1; 11 bases fit TRBD2. Germline CDR1 and CDR2: SQVTM and ANQGSEA. V shed 8 bases, J shed 0 bases, and the junction held 12 bases outside the gene matches. The CDR3 contains 17 residues. In nucleotides, the CDR3 is TGCAGCTTCTCCGGGACTAGCGGAATTAGCTCCTACAATGAGCAGTTCTTC. Translation gives CSFSGTSGISSYNEQFF.

This clone was seen a few times. This sequence joins TRBV6-5 and TRBJ2-1, with a possible D match to TRBD1 (6 bases). Trimming removed 1 base from V and 9 bases from J, with 13 bases in between. The CDR3 covers 14 residues. Germline CDR1 and CDR2: MNHEY and SVGAGI. This chain's CDR3 is CASSYLGAFGEQFF. CDR3 coding DNA: TGTGCCAGCAGTTACTTGGGGGCCTTCGGTGAGCAGTTCTTC.

This clone was seen a handful of times. The genes are TRBV6-1 and TRBJ1-1; 7 bases match TRBD1. CDR3 length: 15 residues. CDR1 is MNHNS and CDR2 is SASEGT in the germline V gene. The trim removed 7 bases at V and 0 bases at J, leaving 8 bases unmatched. The CDR3 is CASKPSGTVNTEAFF. The CDR3, as DNA: TGTGCCAGCAAACCCTCCGGGACAGTGAACACTGAAGCTTTCTTT.

This clone was observed a few times. This chain links TRBV30 with TRBJ1-6, with D unresolved. CDR3 length: 15 amino acids. V lost 0 bases, J lost 10 bases, and 16 bases lay in between. Germline V gene data show CDR1 as GTSNPN and CDR2 as SVGIG (reference sequence). The CDR3 bases are TGTGCCTGGAGTGTTGGTCCCGGGGTTGGGTCACCCCTCCACTTT. Protein sequence: CAWSVGPGVGSPLHF.

This clone turned up a few times. V and J are TRBV11-3 and TRBJ2-1; TRBD2 matches at 10 bases. After removal of 3 bases from V and 10 bases from J, the junction contained 9 bases not matched to a gene. The CDR3 runs 15 residues. Germline loops: CDR1 SGHNT, CDR2 YENEEA. CDR3 amino acids: CASSFLAGVVGEQFF. CDR3 in DNA: TGTGCCAGCAGCTTTCTAGCGGGAGTGGTTGGAGAGCAGTTCTTC. The full variable domain, its missing parts supplied by reference TRBV11-3 and TRBJ2-1, is EAGVVQSPRYKIIEKKQPVAFWCNPISGHNTLYWYLQNLGQGPELLIRYENEEAVDDSQLPKDRFSAERLKGVDSTLKIQPAELGDSAVYLCASSFLAGVVGEQFFGPGTRLTVL.

V is TRBV27 and J is TRBJ1-4; D call uncertain. CDR3 size: 14 residues. Germline values: CDR1 MNHEY, CDR2 SMNVEV (reference sequence). V lost 5 bases, J lost 8 bases, and 15 bases lay in between. The CDR3 protein is CASSTPSMREKLFF. The CDR3 region has the DNA TGTGCCAGCAGTACGCCCTCAATGCGAGAAAAACTGTTTTTT.

This chain uses TRBV10-3 with TRBJ2-7, with 7 bases matching TRBD1. V gave up 6 bases and J gave up 3 bases; unmatched junction bases: 8. This CDR3 contains 14 residues. Germline V gives CDR1 ENHRY, CDR2 SYGVKD. CDR3 nucleotide sequence: TGTGCCATCAGAGCCGGGACAGAAGGCTACGAGCAGTACTTC. This sequence encodes CAIRAGTEGYEQYF.

This chain joins TRBV28 and TRBJ2-2; D is perhaps TRBD1 (6 bases). Germline loops: CDR1 MDHEN, CDR2 SYDVKM. V dropped 8 bases and J dropped 5 bases, with 18 bases sitting between them. The CDR3 contains 15 residues. CDR3 bases: TGTGCCAGCGGCCAGGGCACAGGGTGGACCGGGGAGCTGTTTTTT. Amino acids: CASGQGTGWTGELFF.